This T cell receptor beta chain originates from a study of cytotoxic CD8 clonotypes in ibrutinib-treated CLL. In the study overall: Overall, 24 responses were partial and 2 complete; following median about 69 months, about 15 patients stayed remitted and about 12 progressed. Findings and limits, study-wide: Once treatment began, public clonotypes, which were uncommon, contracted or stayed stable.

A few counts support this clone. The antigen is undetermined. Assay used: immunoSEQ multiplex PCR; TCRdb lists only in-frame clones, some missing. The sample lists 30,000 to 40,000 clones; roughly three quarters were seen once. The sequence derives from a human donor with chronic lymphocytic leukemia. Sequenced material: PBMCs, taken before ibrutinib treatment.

The CDR3, as DNA: TGTGCCAGCAGCCCACTGGGGGGCTATAGCAATCAGCCCCAGCATTTT. This translates into CASSPLGGYSNQPQHF. This chain links TRBV2 with TRBJ1-5; D perhaps matches TRBD1 (6 bases). CDR1 and CDR2 (germline): SNHLY, FYNNEI. There are 16 residues in the CDR3. V was cut by 6 bases and J by 0 bases, with 15 bases left in between.